The sequence of this T cell receptor beta chain was determined in a study of blood T cell repertoires in COVID-19. On the study more broadly: The study drew acute and convalescent COVID-19 samples from the United States, Italy and Spain. T cells, B-cell-depleted T cells, or PBMCs provided the cDNA or gDNA that served as material.

Looked up from germline, CDR1 is SGHTS and CDR2 is YDEGEE. V lost 1 base and J lost 5; bases outside the gene matches: 16. The CDR3 is made up of 18 amino acids. In the original processing: Amplified reference gene primers provided the basis for estimating nucleated cell counts. Only in-frame clones appear in the TCRdb table, and some are missing; sequencing was by immunoSEQ multiplex PCR. V and J calls and clone size are those listed in that table; D and trimming were worked out from the DNA. In the table there are 85,000 to 110,000 clones, about 91% of which are singletons. Sample: peripheral blood. The chain joins TRBV5-8 to TRBJ2-5; 8 bases line up with TRBD2. This TCR derives from a human donor in a cohort sampled during active COVID-19. The CDR3 region has the DNA TGTGCCAGCAGCTTGTCGGGTACGGCGGGAGGACGGGTGGAGACCCAGTACTTC. As protein: CASSLSGTAGGRVETQYF.